Here is one T cell receptor beta chain with its context. In the original workflow: Nucleated cell number was recorded as an estimate derived from reference gene primer amplification. Assay: immunoSEQ multiplex PCR; the TCRdb copy retains only in-frame clones and omits some. Clonal size and the V and J genes are those of that table, whereas D and trimming came from the DNA. This sample carries around 140,000 clones, roughly 89% of them seen once, and the ten largest clones take more than 6.5%. These data originate in a study of blood T cell repertoires in COVID-19. This clonotype was sampled from a woman aged 45-59 years with active or convalescent COVID-19. What was sequenced was peripheral blood.

The CDR3 sequence is CASSLGHGELFF. CDR3 DNA: TGCGCCAGCAGCTTGGGTCACGGGGAGCTGTTTTTT. The chain has TRBV5-1 and TRBJ2-2; the D is unclear. The CDR3 is 12 amino acids. Germline CDR1 reads SGHRS; CDR2 reads YFSETQ. Trimming stripped 0 bases from V and 7 bases from J, with 4 bases between.